The 25 T cell receptor beta chains given below trace back to one sample, sequenced in a study of cytomegalovirus exposure and HLA in healthy donors. The PCR used 60 Vbeta and 13 Jbeta primers. The protocol was immunoSEQ multiplex PCR, while the TCRdb copy is restricted to in-frame clones and leaves out a portion. The profile shows about 200,000 clones, approximately 86% of them singletons. The sample comprised PBMCs. The origin of the receptors is a woman aged 18-29 years in good health and CMV-seronegative.

The chain carries TRBV30 and TRBJ1-6; 7 positions match TRBD1. Germline V gene sequence: CDR1 GTSNPN, CDR2 SVGIG (reference sequence). The CDR3 extends over 13 amino acids. J lost 8 bases, V lost 3 bases, and 4 bases had no gene match. This CDR3 is CAWSRGAHSPLHF. DNA for the CDR3: TGTGCCTGGAGCAGGGGGGCGCATTCACCCCTCCACTTT. Complete variable domain (other parts from reference TRBV30 and TRBJ1-6): SQTIHQWPATLVQPVGSPLSLECTVEGTSNPNLYWYRQAAGRGLQLLFYSVGIGQISSEVPQNLSASRPQDRQFILSSKKLLLSDSGFYLCAWSRGAHSPLHFGNGTRLTVT.

The J gene is TRBJ2-5, the V gene TRBV5-1, with 7 bases lining up with TRBD1. The J call may be mistaken, given a closer DNA end match to TRBJ2-7. The CDR3 totals 15 residues. Germline V lookup: CDR1 SGHRS, CDR2 YFSETQ. The CDR3 protein is CASSLGGQASYEQYF. CDR3 nucleotide sequence: TGCGCCAGCAGCTTGGGTGGACAGGCCTCCTACGAGCAGTACTTC.

The chain is built from TRBV7-2 and TRBJ1-1; D not certain. CDR1 and CDR2 from the germline V gene are SGHTA and FQGNSA. V gave up 10 bases and J gave up 5 bases, with 20 bases separating them. This CDR3 is 14 amino acids long. CDR3 nucleotides: TGTGCCACCCTGACTCCGGGGATAGTGACTGAAGCTTTCTTT. Residues: CATLTPGIVTEAFF.

This clone was detected once. The V gene is TRBV4-1, the J gene TRBJ2-1, with 12 bases matching TRBD2. J gave up 4 bases and V 4 bases, and 2 bases lay outside the gene matches. Germline assignment: CDR1 MGHRA and CDR2 YSYEKL. The CDR3 has 15 amino acids. CDR3 in amino acids: CASSRGTSGYNEQFF. CDR3 DNA: TGCGCCAGCAGCCGAGGGACTAGCGGGTACAATGAGCAGTTCTTC.

The CDR3 reads CAINNGLAGEDTGELFF. Here the CDR3 DNA reads TGTGCCATCAACAACGGACTAGCGGGAGAGGACACCGGGGAGCTGTTTTTT. The chain joins TRBV10-3 to TRBJ2-2; 13 bases fit TRBD2. The CDR3 covers 17 residues. The germline V gene encodes CDR1 ENHRY and CDR2 SYGVKD. Germline trimming cut 7 bases from V and 3 bases from J; bases unmatched to any gene: 8.

This clone appeared a single time. The chain joins TRBV10-3 to TRBJ2-5; 9 nucleotides line up with TRBD2. J was trimmed by 3 bases and V by 4 bases; bases with no gene match: 12. CDR3 size: 17 residues. Germline values: CDR1 ENHRY, CDR2 SYGVKD. The CDR3: CAISGDLSGGEKETQYF. The CDR3 DNA sequence: TGTGCCATCAGTGGGGACCTTAGCGGGGGAGAGAAAGAGACCCAGTACTTC.

The rearrangement joins TRBV27 to TRBJ1-6, with D possibly being TRBD1 (6 bases). The ends were cut back, 5 bases at V and 4 bases at J, with 21 bases in the middle. Germline-derived CDR1 and CDR2 are MNHEY and SMNVEV (reference sequence). The CDR3 loop spans 18 amino acids. The CDR3 region is CASSLNLRQDRYNSPLHF. CDR3 in DNA: TGTGCCAGCAGTCTAAACCTACGACAGGATCGGTATAATTCACCCCTCCACTTT.

With respect to this clone: The junction differs from germline at one of its ends, possibly a read error. CDR3 residues: CASSLNRRTYVQYF. CDR3 bases: TGTGCCAGCAGTTTAAATAGGAGAACCTACGTGCAGTACTTC. This rearrangement joins TRBV27 to TRBJ2-7; D remains unclear. This CDR3 contains 14 residues. The germline V gene has CDR1 MNHEY and CDR2 SMNVEV (reference sequence).

This clone was picked up one time. Different DNA sequences within this sample yield the same CDR3. The chain links TRBV10-3 to TRBJ1-1; 9 bases agree with TRBD1. The trim removed 7 bases at V and 4 bases at J, leaving 7 bases unmatched. The CDR3 covers 14 residues. Germline lookup yields CDR1 ENHRY and CDR2 SYGVKD. The CDR3 DNA follows: TGTGCCATCAAGCCGGGACAGGGAGGCACTGAAGCTTTCTTT. Amino acids: CAIKPGQGGTEAFF.

This chain links TRBV27 with TRBJ1-1; 8 bases map to TRBD1. The trim removed 5 bases at V and 7 bases at J, leaving 12 bases unmatched. CDR1 is MNHEY, CDR2 SMNVEV, per germline (reference sequence). This CDR3 has 15 residues. The CDR3 protein is CASSVTGGGFYEAFF. The DNA for the CDR3 is TGTGCCAGCAGTGTCACAGGGGGAGGATTCTATGAAGCTTTCTTT.

The rearrangement uses TRBV5-6 and TRBJ2-5; TRBD1 might be the D (6 bases). The CDR3 is made up of 15 amino acids. Germline assignment: CDR1 SGHDT and CDR2 YYEEEE. Trimming cost V 4 bases and J 1 base, with 14 bases left between them. The CDR3 DNA reads as TGTGCCAGCAGCCTCCCCAACAGGGCCCAAGAGACCCAGTACTTC. Amino acids: CASSLPNRAQETQYF.

V and J are TRBV6-5 and TRBJ2-5; the D gene is possibly TRBD1 (5 bases). Judging by the DNA end, TRBJ2-7 fits better; the J call may be wrong. The CDR3 is 14 amino acids. In germline, CDR1 is MNHEY, CDR2 SVGAGI. In DNA, the CDR3 is TGTGCCAGCAGTTACGATCAGGGAACCTACGAGCAGTACTTC. Translated: CASSYDQGTYEQYF.

This sequence joins TRBV19 and TRBJ1-5; 9 bases fit TRBD1. Germline lookup yields CDR1 LNHDA and CDR2 SQIVND (reference sequence). With 1 base clipped from V and 11 bases from J, the junction kept 9 bases outside the gene matches. The CDR3 runs to 15 residues. The CDR3 region has the DNA TGTGCCAGTAGTATAGGGACAGGGGCCAGGGGAGCCCAGCATTTT. Its protein is CASSIGTGARGAQHF. The complete variable domain, with remaining parts taken from reference TRBV19 and TRBJ1-5, reads DGGITQSPKYLFRKEGQNVTLSCEQNLNHDAMYWYRQDPGQGLRLIYYSQIVNDFQKGDIAEGYSVSREKKESFPLTVTSAQKNPTAFYLCASSIGTGARGAQHFGDGTRLSIL.

This clone was seen only a few times. This chain's CDR3 is CASETGINEKLFF. In DNA, the CDR3 is TGTGCCAGCGAGACAGGGATTAATGAAAAACTGTTTTTT. This chain connects TRBV7-9 to TRBJ1-4; 7 bases agree with TRBD1. CDR3 length equals 13 residues. Germline V gives CDR1 SEHNR, CDR2 FQNEAQ (reference sequence). V shed 8 bases, J shed 4 bases, and the junction held 4 bases outside the gene matches.

This chain joins TRBV4-3 and TRBJ2-3; 10 nucleotides agree with TRBD1. With 4 bases clipped from V and 6 bases from J, the junction kept 4 bases outside the gene matches. The CDR3 is 14 residues long. Germline CDR1 LGHNA, CDR2 YSLEER. DNA for the CDR3: TGCGCCAGCAGCCCCTCGGGACAGGGGGATACGCAGTATTTT. This translates into CASSPSGQGDTQYF.

This clone was counted between two and nine times. The V and J genes are TRBV5-8 and TRBJ1-5; no definite D call. The CDR3 extends over 15 amino acids. V dropped 1 base and J dropped 4 bases, with 12 bases sitting between them. Germline V CDR1 and CDR2: SGHTS, YDEGEE. As DNA, the CDR3 is TGTGCCAGCAGCTTGATCCGAACACCGAATCAGCCCCAGCATTTT. Translating gives CASSLIRTPNQPQHF.

The V gene is TRBV27, the J gene TRBJ2-7, with TRBD1 identical over 9 bases. Trimming cost V 2 bases and J 2 bases; bases outside gene matches: 7. CDR3 length: 16 amino acids. CDR1 and CDR2 (germline): MNHEY, SMNVEV (reference sequence). CDR3 sequence (DNA): TGTGCCAGCAGTTTACCGGGACAGGGAGGGACCTACGAGCAGTACTTC. Translated, it gives CASSLPGQGGTYEQYF.

This sequence joins TRBV28 and TRBJ1-2; no clear D. V dropped 7 bases and J dropped 6 bases, with 15 bases sitting between them. Germline V gene sequence: CDR1 MDHEN, CDR2 SYDVKM. The CDR3 spans 13 residues. CDR3: CASTPGGGDGYTF. The CDR3 DNA sequence: TGTGCCAGCACCCCCGGAGGAGGCGATGGCTACACCTTC.

This chain links TRBV4-1 with TRBJ1-3; the D gene is possibly TRBD1 (5 bases). V dropped 5 bases and J dropped 2 bases, with 13 bases sitting between them. Germline V lookup: CDR1 MGHRA, CDR2 YSYEKL. The CDR3 sequence is 15 residues long. DNA for the CDR3: TGCGCCAGCAGCTCTTATCAAGGGGCTGGAAACACCATATATTTT. Encoded protein: CASSSYQGAGNTIYF.

This clone was seen once. The chain has TRBV7-2 and TRBJ1-5; D might be TRBD1 (5 bases). This CDR3 is built from 14 residues. Trimming shortened V by 2 bases and J by 4 bases, and 9 bases separated the two germline ends. Per the germline V gene, CDR1 is SGHTA and CDR2 is FQGNSA. The CDR3 DNA is TGTGCCAGCAGCTTACCGGGACTAAATCAGCCCCAGCATTTT. Residues: CASSLPGLNQPQHF.

The V and J genes are TRBV4-2 and TRBJ1-2; weak D call: TRBD1 (5 bases). Trimming pared 0 bases from V and 5 bases from J, leaving 19 bases between. CDR3 length equals 17 residues. Germline V gene data show CDR1 as LGHNA and CDR2 as YNFKEQ. CDR3 nucleotide sequence: TGTGCCAGCAGCCAAGATGTCTTGACAGAAACCCTATATGGCTACACCTTC. As protein: CASSQDVLTETLYGYTF.

This sequence joins TRBV28 and TRBJ2-4; D remains unclear. In germline, CDR1 is MDHEN, CDR2 SYDVKM. The V end was cut by 3 bases, the J end by 0 bases, with 9 bases between. This CDR3 is 15 amino acids long. CDR3 coding DNA: TGTGCCAGCAGTTTCTGGGCACAAGCCAAAAACATTCAGTACTTC. Protein product: CASSFWAQAKNIQYF.

About this clone: Sequence at one end of the junction differs from germline and may be a read error. The V and J genes are TRBV28 and TRBJ2-7; TRBD1 might be the D (5 bases). This CDR3 comprises 13 residues. From germline, CDR1 is MDHEN and CDR2 SYDVKM. CDR3 bases: TGTGCCAGCGGTTTTACCCCAGGGTTCGAGCAGTACTTC. Protein product: CASGFTPGFEQYF.

The rearrangement uses TRBV4-2 and TRBJ1-2, with D maybe TRBD1 (5 bases). This CDR3 comprises 18 residues. Trimming left V 0 bases short and J 0 bases short, with 17 bases between. Looked up from germline, CDR1 is LGHNA and CDR2 is YNFKEQ. CDR3 nucleotide sequence: TGTGCCAGCAGCCAAGAAAGGCAGGGAAGTAGAGCTAACTATGGCTACACCTTC. As protein: CASSQERQGSRANYGYTF.

The CDR3 DNA reads as TGTGCCAGCAGAACCCTCCGCAGGGGGCGAACTGAAGCTTTCTTT. Protein product: CASRTLRRGRTEAFF. The genes are TRBV6-5 and TRBJ1-1, with 8 positions matching TRBD1. The CDR3 sequence is 15 residues long. Per the germline V gene, CDR1 is MNHEY and CDR2 is SVGAGI. J gave up 5 bases and V 6 bases, and 11 bases lay outside the gene matches.